This passage covers 28 T cell receptor beta chains from one sample sequenced in a study of read filtering for tumor transcriptome and immune sequencing. From around 0.4 ug of RNA, a library with molecular barcoded alpha/delta and beta/gamma adaptors was made. Each CDR3 protein is one row after TCRdb ran MiXCR on the reads. The repertoire consists of tens of thousands of distinct CDR3 sequences, with under 25% occurring once and the leading ten covering over 9.5%. Sequenced sample: a population of CD138-negative cells sorted from bone marrow. The receptor set was obtained from a donor at least 40 years old with multiple myeloma.

This clonotype has at least ten counts. This sequence joins TRBV2 and TRBJ2-4; 11 bases agree with TRBD1. CDR1 is SNHLY, CDR2 FYNNEI, per germline. The CDR3 extends over 15 amino acids. Losses at the gene ends were 5 bases for V and 1 base for J; bases not matched to a gene: 1. The CDR3 sequence: CASSRDRGAKNIQYF. The CDR3 coding sequence is TGTGCCAGCAGTCGGGACAGGGGGGCCAAAAACATTCAGTACTTC.

The chain carries TRBV3-1 and TRBJ1-5; 9 nucleotides align to TRBD1. J lost 9 bases, V lost 0 bases, and 12 bases had no gene match. The V gene's germline CDR1 is LGHDT and CDR2 YNNKEL (reference sequence). The CDR3 consists of 17 residues. The CDR3 DNA is TGTGCCAGCAGCCAAGATCGGCTGGGACAGGGTTTCAGGCCCCAGCATTTT. This encodes CASSQDRLGQGFRPQHF.

There are many counts of this clonotype. The chain combines TRBV7-9 with TRBJ2-1; D possibly uses TRBD1 or TRBD2 (6 bases each). CDR1 SEHNR and CDR2 FQNEAQ come from the germline V gene (reference sequence). Trimming took 5 bases from V and 2 from J, leaving 13 bases between them. The CDR3 runs 15 residues. CDR3 in DNA: TGTGCCAGCAGCGAAACGGGGGCCCCCTACAATGAGCAGTTCTTC. The encoded protein is CASSETGAPYNEQFF.

Concerning this clonotype: A much larger clone is a single base away; this may be a read error. In this CDR3 the conserved last residue, phenylalanine or tryptophan, is missing, so a read error is likely. The chain employs TRBV6-2 or TRBV6-3 and TRBJ2-1; TRBD2 matches at 8 bases. The CDR3 has 18 residues. The J segment lost 5 bases and the V segment lost 2 bases, leaving 14 bases of the junction unmatched. CDR1 MNHEY and CDR2 SVGEGT come from the germline V gene. In DNA, the CDR3 is TGTGCCAGCAGTTACGGAGCGGGGGCAACCTGGAAACACAATGAGCAGTTCCTC. Protein product: CASSYGAGATWKHNEQFL.

This clonotype was recorded many times. The chain combines TRBV28 with TRBJ1-5; D perhaps matches TRBD1 (5 bases). Germline assignment: CDR1 MDHEN and CDR2 SYDVKM. CDR3 size: 13 residues. Trimming shortened V by 2 bases and J by 6 bases, and 8 bases separated the two germline ends. CDR3 bases: TGTGCCAGCAGTTTAGGGGGTATTCAGCCCCAGCATTTT. It encodes CASSLGGIQPQHF.

This clonotype has at least ten counts. V and J are TRBV20-1 and TRBJ2-4; D perhaps matches TRBD1 (5 bases). With 2 bases removed from V and 0 bases from J, the gap between germline ends came to 8 bases. CDR1 and CDR2 (germline): DFQATT, SNEGSKA (reference sequence). This CDR3 spans 14 amino acids. The CDR3 region has the DNA TGCAGTGCTAGAAGGGGTTTAGCCAAAAACATTCAGTACTTC. Its translation is CSARRGLAKNIQYF.

This clonotype was found many times. This chain connects TRBV5-1 to TRBJ1-1, with D uncertain. V dropped 2 bases and J dropped 2 bases, with 7 bases sitting between them. This CDR3 region has 13 residues. The germline CDR1 and CDR2 sequences are SGHRS and YFSETQ. The CDR3 protein is CASSFEGNTEAFF. The CDR3 DNA reads TGCGCCAGCAGCTTTGAGGGAAACACTGAAGCTTTCTTT. Using reference TRBV5-1 and TRBJ1-1 for the parts outside the CDR3, the full variable domain is KAGVTQTPRYLIKTRGQQVTLSCSPISGHRSVSWYQQTPGQGLQFLFEYFSETQRNKGNFPGRFSGRQFSNSRSEMNVSTLELGDSALYLCASSFEGNTEAFFGQGTRLTVV.

CDR3 nucleotides: TGCGCCAGCAGCTTCCTCCCAGGGGGGGACAGTGAGCAGTTCTTC. Translated, it gives CASSFLPGGDSEQFF. This rearrangement joins TRBV5-1 to TRBJ2-1; D is tentatively TRBD1 or TRBD2 (7 bases each). The CDR3 extends over 15 amino acids. Trimming removed 2 bases at V and 9 bases at J, with 18 bases between. CDR1 is SGHRS and CDR2 is YFSETQ in the germline V gene. Using reference TRBV5-1 and TRBJ2-1 for the parts outside the CDR3, the full variable domain is KAGVTQTPRYLIKTRGQQVTLSCSPISGHRSVSWYQQTPGQGLQFLFEYFSETQRNKGNFPGRFSGRQFSNSRSEMNVSTLELGDSALYLCASSFLPGGDSEQFFGPGTRLTVL.

The V and J genes are TRBV6-5 and TRBJ1-5; no definite D call. The CDR3 spans 13 residues. Germline assignment: CDR1 MNHEY and CDR2 SVGAGI. Trimming took off 7 bases at V and 3 bases at J, with 10 bases between the two ends. CDR3 bases: TGTGCCAGCACCCCCGGGCTCAATCAGCCCCAGCATTTT. This encodes CASTPGLNQPQHF.

This clonotype was seen repeatedly, ten times or more. This sequence joins TRBV29-1 and TRBJ2-2; tentatively, D is TRBD2 (7 bases). There are 15 residues in the CDR3. Trimming stripped 6 bases from V and 1 base from J, with 15 bases between. CDR1 and CDR2 from the germline V gene are SQVTM and ANQGSEA. CDR3 nucleotides: TGCAGCGTCAACGGGGGGCCTGGGAACACCGGGGAGCTGTTTTTT. Translation: CSVNGGPGNTGELFF.

This clonotype showed up many times. This chain links TRBV6-1 with TRBJ2-3, with D unclear. CDR1 is MNHNS, CDR2 SASEGT, per germline. The CDR3 contains 13 residues. Trimming shortened V by 8 bases and J by 4 bases, and 13 bases separated the two germline ends. The CDR3 coding sequence is TGTGCCAGCCGAACGGACGGCGCAGATACGCAGTATTTT. It codes for CASRTDGADTQYF.

This clonotype has at least ten counts. The V gene is TRBV12-3 or TRBV12-4, the J gene TRBJ1-2, with D possibly being TRBD1 (5 bases). V dropped 1 base and J dropped 7 bases, with 10 bases sitting between them. The CDR3 runs 13 residues. CDR3 in amino acids: CASSLGRAFGYTF. For the CDR3, the DNA is TGTGCCAGCAGTTTAGGCAGGGCTTTTGGCTACACCTTC.

The chain carries TRBV12-3 or TRBV12-4 and TRBJ1-1, with no clear D. Trimming left V 5 bases short and J 5 bases short, with 12 bases between. The CDR3 loop spans 13 amino acids. CDR3 sequence (DNA): TGTGCCAGCAGTGCCTCGGTCGGGACTGAAGCTTTCTTT. Its protein is CASSASVGTEAFF.

This clonotype has a count of ten or more. The rearrangement uses TRBV3-1 and TRBJ2-1; D is perhaps TRBD1 (5 bases). V was trimmed by 6 bases and J by 6 bases, leaving 15 bases between them. The CDR3 is made up of 14 amino acids. Germline V lookup: CDR1 LGHDT, CDR2 YNNKEL (reference sequence). The CDR3: CASSPRTKPNEQFF. DNA of the CDR3: TGTGCCAGCAGTCCCCGGACAAAACCCAATGAGCAGTTCTTC.

In the case of this clonotype: A read error may be the cause here, since a much bigger clone is one base away. The chain is built from TRBV29-1 and TRBJ1-4; no clear D. The CDR3 contains 12 residues. From germline, CDR1 is SQVTM and CDR2 ANQGSEA. For the CDR3, the DNA is TGCAGCGTTGGGGGAACTAGTGAAAAACTGTTTTTT. Encoded protein: CSVGGTSEKLFF.

About this clonotype: With a much larger clone just one base away, this may be a read error. Here the CDR3 omits its conserved ending phenylalanine or tryptophan, so a read error is the likely source. The chain has TRBV7-2 and TRBJ2-3; a weak D match, TRBD2 (6 bases). Germline V lookup: CDR1 SGHTA, CDR2 FQGNSA. Deletions cut 4 bases from V and 1 base from J, with 6 bases between. The CDR3 spans 13 residues. CDR3 coding DNA: TGTGCCAGCAGCTCTAGCGGCACAGATACGCAGTATTCT. Translation gives CASSSSGTDTQYS.

The chain couples TRBV3-1 to TRBJ2-2, with 7 bases aligning to TRBD2. V was clipped by 5 bases and J by 4 bases; unmatched bases: 13. Germline V gives CDR1 LGHDT, CDR2 YNNKEL (reference sequence). The CDR3 runs 17 residues. This CDR3 is CASSSERGVAVTGELFF. The CDR3 DNA sequence: TGTGCCAGCAGCTCAGAACGGGGGGTAGCCGTCACCGGGGAGCTGTTTTTT. Based on the CDR3 plus reference TRBV3-1 and TRBJ2-2, the full variable domain is DTAVSQTPKYLVTQMGNDKSIKCEQNLGHDTMYWYKQDSKKFLKIMFSYNNKELIINETVPNRFSPKSPDKAHLNLHINSLELGDSAVYFCASSSERGVAVTGELFFGEGSRLTVL.

A remark on this clonotype: A much larger clone sits a single nucleotide away, making a read error possible. This chain links TRBV7-2 with TRBJ2-3, with 9 bases matching TRBD2. CDR3 length: 14 residues. V gave up 8 bases and J gave up 10 bases; unmatched junction bases: 13. The germline V gene has CDR1 SGHTA and CDR2 FQGNSA. The CDR3, as DNA: TGTGCCAGCGCCAGGCTAGCGGGGAAGGATTCGCAGTATTTT. It encodes CASARLAGKDSQYF.

Ten or more counts support this clonotype. This chain links TRBV6-2 or TRBV6-3 with TRBJ1-5; TRBD1 matches at 8 bases. CDR3 length: 16 amino acids. The V segment lost 5 bases and the J segment 2 bases; nucleotides outside the gene matches: 8. Germline CDR1 MNHEY, CDR2 SVGEGT. DNA for the CDR3: TGTGCCAGCAGTCAGACAGGGGATTGGCGCAATCAGCCCCAGCATTTT. Its protein is CASSQTGDWRNQPQHF.

This clonotype was detected ten times or more. The V call is TRBV20-1, the J call TRBJ1-4, with D unresolved. Germline-derived CDR1 and CDR2 are DFQATT and SNEGSKA (reference sequence). The CDR3 has 15 residues. V lost 3 bases and J lost 0, with 11 bases in between. The CDR3 loop is CSASPGLATNEKLFF. For the CDR3, the DNA is TGCAGTGCTAGCCCCGGACTAGCAACTAATGAAAAACTGTTTTTT.

This clonotype was seen more than once but under ten times. The chain recombines TRBV19 with TRBJ2-2, with D perhaps assigned TRBD1 or TRBD2 (5 bases each). This CDR3 comprises 15 residues. The germline V and J ends were trimmed by 4 bases and 1 base, with 10 bases remaining between them. CDR1 is LNHDA, CDR2 SQIVND, per germline (reference sequence). CDR3 amino acids: CASSTGRGNTGELFF. The CDR3, as DNA: TGTGCCAGTAGTACGGGACGGGGGAACACCGGGGAGCTGTTTTTT.

This clonotype showed up just a few times. The V gene is TRBV28, the J gene TRBJ2-7; 8 bases agree with TRBD1. The germline gives CDR1 MDHEN, CDR2 SYDVKM. The junction had 6 bases not matched to a gene; V was cut back by 6 bases and J by 2 bases. This CDR3 is 14 amino acids long. The CDR3 protein is CASRTGQETYEQYF. The CDR3 DNA reads as TGTGCCAGCAGGACGGGACAGGAGACCTACGAGCAGTACTTC.

This clonotype occurred once. One base away lies a much larger clone, so this may be a sequencing read error. This chain links TRBV29-1 with TRBJ1-2; no firm D call. This CDR3 is built from 12 residues. The germline gives CDR1 SQVTM, CDR2 ANQGSEA. Between the trimmed V and J ends, which lost 2 bases and 3 bases, there was a span of 7 bases. The CDR3 sequence is CSVELADYGYTF. In DNA, the CDR3 is TGCAGCGTTGAACTAGCAGACTATGGCTACACCTTC.

A word on this clonotype: A far larger clone is only one base removed, so a read error is likely. This chain uses TRBV6-5 with TRBJ2-5; D may be TRBD2 (7 bases). CDR3 length equals 15 residues. The germline V gene encodes CDR1 MNHEY and CDR2 SVGAGI. The CDR3 DNA follows: TGTGCCAGCAGACACGAAGGGGGGGGAGACGAGACCCAGCACTTC. This gives the protein CASRHEGGGDETQHF.

This clonotype was observed at least ten times. V and J are TRBV29-1 and TRBJ2-1; D uncertain. The CDR3 length is 11 residues. Germline loops: CDR1 SQVTM, CDR2 ANQGSEA. Trimming took 7 bases from V and 3 from J, leaving 7 bases between them. For the CDR3, the DNA is TGCAGCGGCGGATACTACAATGAGCAGTTCTTC. Encoded protein: CSGGYYNEQFF.

The sample holds many counts of this clonotype. This chain links TRBV6-5 with TRBJ1-4, with 10 bases aligning to TRBD1. V shed 0 bases, J shed 8 bases, and the junction held 6 bases outside the gene matches. The CDR3 is 16 amino acids. Per the germline V gene, CDR1 is MNHEY and CDR2 is SVGAGI. CDR3 sequence reads: CASSYSAGTGDEKLFF. The CDR3 DNA reads TGTGCCAGCAGTTACTCTGCGGGGACAGGGGACGAAAAACTGTTTTTT.

This clonotype showed up just a few times. The chain carries TRBV10-3 and TRBJ2-3; TRBD1 agrees at 7 bases. Germline V gene lookup returns CDR1 ENHRY and CDR2 SYGVKD. V lost 0 bases and J lost 6; bases outside the gene matches: 9. The CDR3 covers 16 residues. The CDR3 bases are TGTGCCATCAGTGAGTCGAATAGGGGGCAATCGGATACGCAGTATTTT. It encodes CAISESNRGQSDTQYF.

V usage is TRBV5-6 and J usage is TRBJ2-5, with D possibly being TRBD2 (6 bases). Germline lookup yields CDR1 SGHDT and CDR2 YYEEEE. Trimming cost V 0 bases and J 5 bases, with 17 bases left between them. The CDR3 is 16 amino acids. The chain's CDR3 is CASSLVRLGGGETQYF. The CDR3 DNA reads TGTGCCAGCAGCTTGGTTCGACTAGGAGGAGGCGAGACCCAGTACTTC.